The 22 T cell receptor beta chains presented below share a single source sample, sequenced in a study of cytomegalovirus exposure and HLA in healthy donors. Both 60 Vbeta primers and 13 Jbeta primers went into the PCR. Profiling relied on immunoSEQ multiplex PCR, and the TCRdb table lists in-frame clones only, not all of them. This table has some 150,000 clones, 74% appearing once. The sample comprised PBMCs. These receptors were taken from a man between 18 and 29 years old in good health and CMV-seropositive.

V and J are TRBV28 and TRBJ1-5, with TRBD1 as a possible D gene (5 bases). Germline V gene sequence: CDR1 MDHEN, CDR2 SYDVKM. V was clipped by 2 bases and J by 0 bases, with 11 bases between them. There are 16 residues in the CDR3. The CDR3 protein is CASSLKQAYSNQPQHF. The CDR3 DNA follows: TGTGCCAGCAGTTTAAAACAGGCTTATAGCAATCAGCCCCAGCATTTT.

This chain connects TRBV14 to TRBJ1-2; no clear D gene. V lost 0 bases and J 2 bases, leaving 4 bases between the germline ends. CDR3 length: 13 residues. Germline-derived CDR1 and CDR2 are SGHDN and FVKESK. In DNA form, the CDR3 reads TGTGCCAGCAGCCAAGAGAGGAACTATGGCTACACCTTC. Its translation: CASSQERNYGYTF.

The CDR3 loop reads CASSLPDGSSYEQYF. The CDR3 DNA sequence: TGTGCCAGCAGCTTACCAGACGGGAGCTCCTACGAGCAGTACTTC. This chain uses TRBV5-4 with TRBJ2-7, with a possible D match to TRBD2 (6 bases). With 2 bases removed from V and 0 bases from J, the gap between germline ends came to 12 bases. The CDR3 totals 15 residues. Germline CDR1 SGHNT, CDR2 YYREEE (reference sequence).

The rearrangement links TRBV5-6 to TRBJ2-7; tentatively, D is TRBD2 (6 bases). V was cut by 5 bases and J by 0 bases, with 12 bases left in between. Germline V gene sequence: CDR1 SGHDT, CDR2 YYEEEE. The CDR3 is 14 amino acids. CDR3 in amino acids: CASSPWDFSYEQYF. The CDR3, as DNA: TGTGCCAGCAGTCCCTGGGACTTCTCCTACGAGCAGTACTTC.

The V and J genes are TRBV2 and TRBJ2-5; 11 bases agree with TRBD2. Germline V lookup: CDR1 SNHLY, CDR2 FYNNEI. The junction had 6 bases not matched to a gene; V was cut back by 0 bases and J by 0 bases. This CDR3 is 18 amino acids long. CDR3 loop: CASSEALTSGGYQETQYF. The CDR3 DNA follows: TGTGCCAGCAGTGAAGCGCTTACTAGCGGGGGATACCAAGAGACCCAGTACTTC.

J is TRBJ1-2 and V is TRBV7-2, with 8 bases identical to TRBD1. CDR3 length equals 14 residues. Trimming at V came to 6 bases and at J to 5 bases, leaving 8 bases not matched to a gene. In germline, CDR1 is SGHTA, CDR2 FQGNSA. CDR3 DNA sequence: TGTGCCAGCAGTCATAGACAGGGGATATATGGCTACACCTTC. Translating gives CASSHRQGIYGYTF.

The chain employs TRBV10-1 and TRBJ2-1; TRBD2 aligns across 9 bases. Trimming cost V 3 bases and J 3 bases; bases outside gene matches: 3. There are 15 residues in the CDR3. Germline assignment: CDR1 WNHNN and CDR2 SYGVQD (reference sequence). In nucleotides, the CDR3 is TGCGCCAGCAGTGATGGTAGCGGGAGCTACAATGAGCAGTTCTTC. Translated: CASSDGSGSYNEQFF.

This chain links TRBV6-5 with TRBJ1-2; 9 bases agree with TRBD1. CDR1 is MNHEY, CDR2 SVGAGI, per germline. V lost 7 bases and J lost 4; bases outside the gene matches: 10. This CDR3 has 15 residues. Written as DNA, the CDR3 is TGTGCCAGCACCCGGGACAGGGATGTGTCCTATGGCTACACCTTC. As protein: CASTRDRDVSYGYTF.

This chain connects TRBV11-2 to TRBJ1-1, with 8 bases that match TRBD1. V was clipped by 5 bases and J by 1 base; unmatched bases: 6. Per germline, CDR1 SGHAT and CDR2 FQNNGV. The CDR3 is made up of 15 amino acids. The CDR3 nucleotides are TGTGCCAGCAGCCTAAGTACAGGGGGGAACACTGAAGCTTTCTTT. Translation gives CASSLSTGGNTEAFF.

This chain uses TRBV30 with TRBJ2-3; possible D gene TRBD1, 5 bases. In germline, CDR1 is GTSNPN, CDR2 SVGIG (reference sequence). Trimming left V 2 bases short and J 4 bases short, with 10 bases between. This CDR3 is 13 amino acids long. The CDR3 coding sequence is TGTGCCTGGAGTCTGCAGGGTTCAGATACGCAGTATTTT. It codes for CAWSLQGSDTQYF.

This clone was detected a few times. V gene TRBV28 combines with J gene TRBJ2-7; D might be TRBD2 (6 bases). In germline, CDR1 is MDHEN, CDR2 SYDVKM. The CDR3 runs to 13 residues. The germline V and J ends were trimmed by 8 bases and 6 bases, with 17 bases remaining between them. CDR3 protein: CASRGLGFSEQYF. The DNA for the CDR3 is TGTGCCAGCCGGGGACTCGGGTTCTCCGAGCAGTACTTC.

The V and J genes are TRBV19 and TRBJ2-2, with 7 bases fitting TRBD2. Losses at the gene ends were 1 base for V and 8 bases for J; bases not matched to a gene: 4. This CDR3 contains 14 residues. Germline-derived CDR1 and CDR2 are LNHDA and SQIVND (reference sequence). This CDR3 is CASSIVGGRGELFF. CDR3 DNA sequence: TGTGCCAGTAGTATAGTGGGAGGGAGAGGGGAGCTGTTTTTT.

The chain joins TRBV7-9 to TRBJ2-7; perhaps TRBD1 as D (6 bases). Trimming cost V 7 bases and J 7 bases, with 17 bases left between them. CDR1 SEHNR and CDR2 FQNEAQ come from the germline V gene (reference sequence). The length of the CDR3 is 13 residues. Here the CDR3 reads CASTTVSRGEQYF. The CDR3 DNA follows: TGTGCCAGCACCACGGTCAGCAGGGGAGAGCAGTACTTC.

The CDR3 bases are TGTGCCACCAGCAAACAGGGTCTGACTGAAGCTTTCTTT. The encoded protein is CATSKQGLTEAFF. This chain connects TRBV15 to TRBJ1-1; perhaps TRBD1 as D (6 bases). The CDR3 contains 13 residues. Trimming removed 4 bases from V and 5 bases from J, with 11 bases in between. Germline V gene sequence: CDR1 LNHNV, CDR2 YYDKDF (reference sequence). Supplemented by reference TRBV15 and TRBJ1-1, the full variable domain reads DAMVIQNPRYQVTQFGKPVTLSCSQTLNHNVMYWYQQKSSQAPKLLFHYYDKDFNNEADTPDNFQSRRPNTSFCFLDIRSPGLGDTAMYLCATSKQGLTEAFFGQGTRLTVV.

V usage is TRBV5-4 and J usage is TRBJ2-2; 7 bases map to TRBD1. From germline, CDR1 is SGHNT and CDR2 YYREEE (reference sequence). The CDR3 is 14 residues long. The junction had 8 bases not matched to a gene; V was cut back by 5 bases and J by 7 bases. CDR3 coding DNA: TGTGCCAGCAGTATTAGACAGGGCCTCGGGGAGCTGTTTTTT. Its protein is CASSIRQGLGELFF.

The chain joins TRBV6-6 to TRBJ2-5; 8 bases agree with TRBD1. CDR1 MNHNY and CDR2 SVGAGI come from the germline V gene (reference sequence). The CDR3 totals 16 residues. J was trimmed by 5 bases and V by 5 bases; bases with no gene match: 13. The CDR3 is CASSPVPGQGRETQYF. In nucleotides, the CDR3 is TGTGCCAGCAGTCCCGTCCCAGGACAGGGACGGGAGACCCAGTACTTC.

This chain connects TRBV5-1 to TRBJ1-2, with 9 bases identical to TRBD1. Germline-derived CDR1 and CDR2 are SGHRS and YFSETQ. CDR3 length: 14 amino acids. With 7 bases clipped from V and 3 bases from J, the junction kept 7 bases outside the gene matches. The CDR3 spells CASGMGQGDYGYTF. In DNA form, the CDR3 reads TGCGCCAGCGGGATGGGACAGGGTGACTATGGCTACACCTTC.

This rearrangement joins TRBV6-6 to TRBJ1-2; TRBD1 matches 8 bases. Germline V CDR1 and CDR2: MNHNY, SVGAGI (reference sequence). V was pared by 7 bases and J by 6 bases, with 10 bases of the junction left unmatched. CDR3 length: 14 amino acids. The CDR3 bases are TGTGCCAGCACCGATCTCGCAGGGGGCCATGGCTACACCTTC. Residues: CASTDLAGGHGYTF.

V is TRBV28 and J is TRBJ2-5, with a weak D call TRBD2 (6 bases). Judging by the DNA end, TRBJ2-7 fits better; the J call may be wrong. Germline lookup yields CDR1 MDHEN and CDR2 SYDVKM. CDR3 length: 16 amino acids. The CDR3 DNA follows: TGTGCCAGCAGTTCCCCGGGACTGACATTGACCTACGAGCAGTACTTC. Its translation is CASSSPGLTLTYEQYF.

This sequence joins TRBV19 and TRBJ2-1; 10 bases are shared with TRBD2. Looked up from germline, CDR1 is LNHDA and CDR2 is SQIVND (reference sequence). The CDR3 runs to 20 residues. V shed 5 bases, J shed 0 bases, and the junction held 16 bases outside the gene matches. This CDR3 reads CASSLQGLAGALSSYNEQFF. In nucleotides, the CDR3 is TGTGCCAGTAGTCTACAGGGGCTAGCGGGGGCCTTGAGCTCCTACAATGAGCAGTTCTTC.

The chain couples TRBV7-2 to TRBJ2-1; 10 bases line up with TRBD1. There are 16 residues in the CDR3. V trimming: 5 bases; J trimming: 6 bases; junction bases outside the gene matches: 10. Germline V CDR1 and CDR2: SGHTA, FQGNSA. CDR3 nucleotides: TGTGCCAGCAGCGCGGCCGGGACAGGGGTATTCAATGAGCAGTTCTTC. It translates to CASSAAGTGVFNEQFF.

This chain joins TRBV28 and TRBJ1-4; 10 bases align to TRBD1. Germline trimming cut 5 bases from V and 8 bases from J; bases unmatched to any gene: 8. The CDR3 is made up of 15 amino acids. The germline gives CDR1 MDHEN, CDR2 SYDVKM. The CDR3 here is CASSLDRGPDEKLFF. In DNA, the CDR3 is TGTGCCAGCAGTCTAGACAGGGGGCCAGACGAAAAACTGTTTTTT.